This T cell receptor beta chain derives from a study of blood T cell repertoires in COVID-19. Overall study: The analysed material was cDNA or gDNA that came from T cells, B-cell-depleted T cells, or PBMCs.

Germline CDR1 SGHRS, CDR2 YFSETQ. The CDR3 contains 17 residues. The V segment lost 2 bases and the J segment 4 bases; nucleotides outside the gene matches: 7. The method was immunoSEQ multiplex PCR; TCRdb's version includes in-frame clones alone and lacks a portion of them. The sample lists 300,000 to 450,000 clones, roughly 85% seen once, with under 4% in the top ten. The sample was peripheral blood. V and J are TRBV5-1 and TRBJ2-5, with TRBD2 identical over 14 bases. This clonotype originated in a woman younger than 30 with acute or convalescent COVID-19. CDR3 nucleotide sequence: TGCGCCAGCAGCTTCGGGACTAGCGGGAGTTGGAGAGAGACCCAGTACTTC. This encodes CASSFGTSGSWRETQYF.